One sample yielded the 12 T cell receptor beta chains listed below, sequenced in a study of T cells in tumors after PD-1 blockade. Sequencing used immunoSEQ multiplex PCR; TCRdb keeps in-frame clones, though not all of them. The data show around 35,000 clones, around 72% seen once. The sample here was PBMCs, taken after anti-PD-1 treatment. These receptors all come from a human donor with basal cell carcinoma.

The rearrangement links TRBV19 to TRBJ2-6; perhaps TRBD2 as D (6 bases). Germline V gene lookup returns CDR1 LNHDA and CDR2 SQIVND (reference sequence). CDR3 length equals 17 residues. The ends were cut back, 3 bases at V and 0 bases at J, with 12 bases in the middle. The DNA of the CDR3 is TGTGCCAGTAGTATGGAGGGGTTATTCTCTGGGGCCAACGTCCTGACTTTC. This translates into CASSMEGLFSGANVLTF.

The chain links TRBV5-8 to TRBJ2-1; 8 bases align to TRBD2. The CDR3 runs to 16 residues. CDR1 is SGHTS, CDR2 YDEGEE, per germline. J lost 5 bases, V lost 0 bases, and 7 bases had no gene match. DNA of the CDR3: TGTGCCAGCAGCTTGGAAGCGGGGGCCGGCGACAATGAGCAGTTCTTC. Its protein is CASSLEAGAGDNEQFF.

The chain carries TRBV6-1 and TRBJ1-1; a weak D match, TRBD1 (6 bases). Per germline, CDR1 MNHNS and CDR2 SASEGT. Trimming shortened V by 3 bases and J by 7 bases, and 15 bases separated the two germline ends. The CDR3 loop spans 14 amino acids. CDR3 sequence reads: CASSDRGGGFEAFF. In nucleotides, the CDR3 is TGTGCCAGCAGTGACCGAGGGGGGGGGTTTGAAGCTTTCTTT.

The genes are TRBV10-3 and TRBJ2-7; no clear D gene. The germline CDR1 and CDR2 sequences are ENHRY and SYGVKD. The CDR3 length is 15 residues. Trimming cost V 0 bases and J 1 base, with 10 bases left between them. The CDR3 loop reads CAISESEPGSYEQYF. The DNA for the CDR3 is TGTGCCATCAGTGAGTCTGAGCCTGGTTCCTACGAGCAGTACTTC.

The rearrangement joins TRBV28 to TRBJ1-1; D uncertain. This CDR3 has 13 amino acids. CDR1 MDHEN and CDR2 SYDVKM come from the germline V gene. Between the trimmed V and J ends, which lost 3 bases and 7 bases, there was a span of 12 bases. This CDR3 reads CASSFRSYLEAFF. CDR3 DNA sequence: TGTGCCAGCAGTTTTAGATCCTACCTTGAAGCTTTCTTT.

The chain uses TRBV4-3 and TRBJ2-6; TRBD1 might be the D (6 bases). This CDR3 region has 17 residues. Trimming left V 4 bases short and J 1 base short, with 14 bases between. Germline V lookup: CDR1 LGHNA, CDR2 YSLEER. The CDR3 spells CASSLGVTGSGANVLTF. The CDR3 nucleotides are TGCGCCAGCAGCCTAGGTGTTACAGGGTCTGGGGCCAACGTCCTGACTTTC.

J is TRBJ2-7 and V is TRBV15, with 8 bases that match TRBD2. Germline CDR1 and CDR2: LNHNV and YYDKDF (reference sequence). V trimming: 3 bases; J trimming: 3 bases; junction bases outside the gene matches: 7. This CDR3 region has 15 residues. The CDR3 coding sequence is TGTGCCACCAGCAGGGGCCAGCGGGAGTTCTACGAGCAGTACTTC. It is translated as CATSRGQREFYEQYF.

The rearrangement uses TRBV11-2 and TRBJ2-7, with unresolved D. The CDR3 loop spans 18 amino acids. Germline assignment: CDR1 SGHAT and CDR2 FQNNGV. With 2 bases removed from V and 0 bases from J, the gap between germline ends came to 20 bases. CDR3 in DNA: TGTGCCAGCAGCTTAAACATCCCCGTGAGGACGATCTCCTACGAGCAGTACTTC. As protein: CASSLNIPVRTISYEQYF.

This rearrangement joins TRBV5-1 to TRBJ2-5, with a tentative D call TRBD2 (6 bases). Germline values: CDR1 SGHRS, CDR2 YFSETQ. The V gene lost 4 bases and the J gene lost 4 bases, with 14 bases spanning the gap. This CDR3 contains 14 residues. CDR3 bases: TGCGCCAGCAGCGCCGGAGGGCCCGGAGAGACCCAGTACTTC. Translating gives CASSAGGPGETQYF.

The chain joins TRBV29-1 to TRBJ2-3; D unresolved. CDR3 size: 14 residues. Germline lookup yields CDR1 SQVTM and CDR2 ANQGSEA. With 3 bases removed from V and 0 bases from J, the gap between germline ends came to 10 bases. CDR3 sequence: CSVDSGPSTDTQYF. In DNA, the CDR3 is TGCAGCGTTGATTCCGGTCCTAGCACAGATACGCAGTATTTT.

CDR3 sequence reads: CASSEYSREPYEQYF. The CDR3 DNA sequence: TGTGCCAGCAGTGAATATTCTAGGGAGCCCTACGAGCAGTACTTC. The V and J genes are TRBV6-1 and TRBJ2-7; TRBD2 might be the D (5 bases). Germline values: CDR1 MNHNS, CDR2 SASEGT. V was shortened by 2 bases and J by 2 bases, with 13 bases between the two germline ends. The CDR3 is made up of 15 amino acids.

This clone has only one observation. This rearrangement joins TRBV19 to TRBJ1-5; 8 nucleotides agree with TRBD1. The V gene's germline CDR1 is LNHDA and CDR2 SQIVND (reference sequence). The CDR3 loop spans 15 amino acids. V was clipped by 5 bases and J by 1 base; unmatched bases: 4. In nucleotides, the CDR3 is TGTGCCAGTAGTTTCGGACAGGGCAGCAATCAGCCCCAGCATTTT. Protein product: CASSFGQGSNQPQHF.